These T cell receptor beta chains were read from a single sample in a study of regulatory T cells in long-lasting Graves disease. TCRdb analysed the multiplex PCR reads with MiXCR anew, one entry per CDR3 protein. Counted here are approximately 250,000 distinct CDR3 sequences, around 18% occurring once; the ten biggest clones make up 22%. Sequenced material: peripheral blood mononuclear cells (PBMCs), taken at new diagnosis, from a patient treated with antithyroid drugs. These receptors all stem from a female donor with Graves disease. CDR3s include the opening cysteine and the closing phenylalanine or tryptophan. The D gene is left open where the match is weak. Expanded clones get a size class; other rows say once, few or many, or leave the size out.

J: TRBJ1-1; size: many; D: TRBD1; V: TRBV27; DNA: TGTGCCAGCCGGACAGGGATGACTGAAGCTTTCTTT; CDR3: CASRTGMTEAFF
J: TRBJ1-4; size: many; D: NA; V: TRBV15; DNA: TGTGCCACCAGCAGACAGAGACCGGGACACCGAAATGAAAAACTGTTTTTT; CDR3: CATSRQRPGHRNEKLFF
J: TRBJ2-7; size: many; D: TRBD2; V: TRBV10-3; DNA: TGTGCCATCAGCGGTTCTGGGGCTTCTAGCGGGAGCAGACACGAGCAGTACTTC; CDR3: CAISGSGASSGSRHEQYF
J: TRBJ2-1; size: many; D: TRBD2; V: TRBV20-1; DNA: TGCAGTGCTAGGACTAGCGGGAGGTTCTACAATGAGCAGTTCTTC; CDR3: CSARTSGRFYNEQFF
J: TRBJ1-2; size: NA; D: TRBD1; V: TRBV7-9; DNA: TGTGCCAGCAGCTTCCAGGGGGACTATGGCTACACCTTC; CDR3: CASSFQGDYGYTF
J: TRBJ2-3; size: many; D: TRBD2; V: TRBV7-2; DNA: TGTGCCAGCAGCCCCTCACGCCACGGGGGAGCGGGGACAGATACGCAGTATTTT; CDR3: CASSPSRHGGAGTDTQYF
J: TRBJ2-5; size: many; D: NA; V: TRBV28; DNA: TGTGCCAGCACCTCGACAGGAGAAGAGACCCAGTACTTC; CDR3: CASTSTGEETQYF
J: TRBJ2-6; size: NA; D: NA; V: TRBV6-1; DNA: TGTGCCAGCAGTACAGGTCTCTCATCCCCCCCTGGGGCCAACGTCCTGACTTTC; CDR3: CASSTGLSSPPGANVLTF
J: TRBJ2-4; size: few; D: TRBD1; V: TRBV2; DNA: TGTGCCAATTCCTGGGACAGGGGATCCAAAAACATTCAGTACTTC; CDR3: CANSWDRGSKNIQYF
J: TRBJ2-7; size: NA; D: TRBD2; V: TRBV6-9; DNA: TGTGCCAGCAGTTACCCACGAGACAGGGGGGGTCTAGCGGGAGGGCCCCACGAGCAGTACTTC; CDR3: CASSYPRDRGGLAGGPHEQYF
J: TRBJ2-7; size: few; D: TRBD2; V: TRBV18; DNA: TGTGCCAGCTCAGGGGGTGCTAGCGGCTCCTACGAGCAGTACTTC; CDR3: CASSGGASGSYEQYF
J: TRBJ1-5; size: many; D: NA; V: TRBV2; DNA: TGTGCCAGCAGTGCCCCAATATCAGGAGTCAGCAATCAGCCCCAGCATTTT; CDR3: CASSAPISGVSNQPQHF
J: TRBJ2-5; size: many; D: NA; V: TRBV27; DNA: TGTGCCAGCAGTTTAGATGAAGGGGGGAAGACCCAGTACTTC; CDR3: CASSLDEGGKTQYF
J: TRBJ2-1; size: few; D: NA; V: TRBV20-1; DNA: TGCAGTGCTTACCCGAAGGATGAGCAGTTCTTC; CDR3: CSAYPKDEQFF
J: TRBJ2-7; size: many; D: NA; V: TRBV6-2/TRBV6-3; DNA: TGTGCCAGCAGAGTAGGGGGGACCTACGAGCAGTACTTC; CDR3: CASRVGGTYEQYF
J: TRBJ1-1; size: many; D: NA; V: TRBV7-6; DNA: TGTGCCAGCAGCTTTATGACAGGAATGAACACTGAAGCTTTCTTT; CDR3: CASSFMTGMNTEAFF
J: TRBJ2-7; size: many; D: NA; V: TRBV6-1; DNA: TGTGCCAGCAGCCTAGTCCCCGTCTACGAGCAGTACTTC; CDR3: CASSLVPVYEQYF
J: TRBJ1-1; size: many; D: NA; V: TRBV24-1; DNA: TGTGCCACCAGTGATCCCTCCGGTCCGAACACTGAAGCTTTCTTT; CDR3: CATSDPSGPNTEAFF
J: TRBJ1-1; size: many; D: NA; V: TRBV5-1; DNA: TGCGCCAGCAGCTTGGTCCTCGAGGGGGACACTGAAGCTTTCTTT; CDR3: CASSLVLEGDTEAFF
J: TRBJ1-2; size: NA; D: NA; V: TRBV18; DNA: TGTGCCAGCTCACCACCGGGGGGGAAAGGTGGCTACACCTTC; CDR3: CASSPPGGKGGYTF
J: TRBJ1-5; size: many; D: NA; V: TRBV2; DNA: TGTGCCAGGGCGCCGGGTCCTAGTCAGCCCCAGCATTTT; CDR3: CARAPGPSQPQHF
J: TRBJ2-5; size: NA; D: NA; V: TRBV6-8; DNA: TGTGCCAGCAGAACAGGACGAGAGACCCAGTACTTC; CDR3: CASRTGRETQYF
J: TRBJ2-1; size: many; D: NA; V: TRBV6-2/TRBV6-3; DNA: TGTGCCAGCAGCGCCTGGGAACCCCCGGGCGATGAGCAGTTCTTC; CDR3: CASSAWEPPGDEQFF
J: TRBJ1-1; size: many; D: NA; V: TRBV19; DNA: TGTGCCACCAAGAGCTGGACAGCGAACACTGAAGCTTTCTTT; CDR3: CATKSWTANTEAFF
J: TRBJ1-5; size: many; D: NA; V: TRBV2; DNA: TGTGCCAGCAGTGAACAGGTTAGCAATCAGCCCCAGCATTTT; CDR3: CASSEQVSNQPQHF
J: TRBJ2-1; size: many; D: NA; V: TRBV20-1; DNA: TGCAGTGCCTACCCCTCTAGCGTCTACAATGAGCAGTTCTTC; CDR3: CSAYPSSVYNEQFF
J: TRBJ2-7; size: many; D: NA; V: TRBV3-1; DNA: TGTGCCAGCAGCTCTGGGACTGACTCCTACGAGCAGTACTTC; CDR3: CASSSGTDSYEQYF
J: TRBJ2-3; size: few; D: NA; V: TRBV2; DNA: TGTGCCAGCAACCGGGACAGCACAGATACGCAGTATTTT; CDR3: CASNRDSTDTQYF
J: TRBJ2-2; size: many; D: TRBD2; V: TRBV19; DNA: TGTGCCAGTAGTATCAACCGGCTAGCGGGCCAGGCCGGGGAGCTGTTTTTT; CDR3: CASSINRLAGQAGELFF
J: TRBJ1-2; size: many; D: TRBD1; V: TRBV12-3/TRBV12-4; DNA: TGTGCCAGCAGTTTTTACAGGGGAGACGGCTACACCTTC; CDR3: CASSFYRGDGYTF
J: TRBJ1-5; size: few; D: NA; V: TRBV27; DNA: TGTGCCAGCAGTTTATACGCAAGTAGCAATCAGCCCCAGCATTTT; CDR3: CASSLYASSNQPQHF
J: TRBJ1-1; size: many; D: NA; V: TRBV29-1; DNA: TGCAGCGTTGAGTCCCGGGCGATGAACACTGAAGCTTTCTTT; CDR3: CSVESRAMNTEAFF
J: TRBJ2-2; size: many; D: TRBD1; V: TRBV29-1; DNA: TGCAGCGTTGTGAGGGGTACAGGGGGCACCGGGGAGCTGTTTTTT; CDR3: CSVVRGTGGTGELFF
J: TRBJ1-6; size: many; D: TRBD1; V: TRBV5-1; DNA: TGCGCCAGCAGCTTGGGGGGACAGGGTGGATCACCCCTCCACTTT; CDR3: CASSLGGQGGSPLHF
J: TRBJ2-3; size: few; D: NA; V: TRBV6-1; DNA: TGTGCCAGCAACAAGGACAGCACAGATACGCAGTATTTT; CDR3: CASNKDSTDTQYF
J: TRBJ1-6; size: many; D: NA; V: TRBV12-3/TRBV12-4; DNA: TGTGCCAGCAGGTGGTCCGAGGGGAATTCACCCCTCCACTTT; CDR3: CASRWSEGNSPLHF
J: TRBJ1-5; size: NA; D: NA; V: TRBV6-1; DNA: TGTGCCAGCAGTGAAAGGGCGCAGCCCCAGCATTTT; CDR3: CASSERAQPQHF
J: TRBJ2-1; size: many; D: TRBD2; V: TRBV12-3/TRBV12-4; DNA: TGTGCCAGCACCCAACTAGCGGGAGGGGGTAATGAGCAGTTCTTC; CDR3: CASTQLAGGGNEQFF
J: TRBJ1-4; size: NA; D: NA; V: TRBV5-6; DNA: TGTGCCAGCAGCTGGGACCGACAGCTTAATGAAAAACTGTTTTTT; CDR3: CASSWDRQLNEKLFF
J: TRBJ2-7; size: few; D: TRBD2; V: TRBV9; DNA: TGTGCCAGCAGCGTAGCGGCTAGCGGGCCACCCTACGAGCAGTACTTC; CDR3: CASSVAASGPPYEQYF
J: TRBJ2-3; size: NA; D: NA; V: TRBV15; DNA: TGTGCCACCAGCAGAGAGGCAGGGTGTATAGATACGCAGTATTTT; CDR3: CATSREAGCIDTQYF
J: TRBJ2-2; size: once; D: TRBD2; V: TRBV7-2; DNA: TGTGCCAGCAGCCAAGGACTAGCGGACGGCACCGGGGAGCTGTTTTTT; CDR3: CASSQGLADGTGELFF
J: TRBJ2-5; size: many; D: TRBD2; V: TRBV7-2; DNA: TGTGCCAGCAGCTTATCCTCGGGGAGGGAGCCCCAGTACTTC; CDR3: CASSLSSGREPQYF
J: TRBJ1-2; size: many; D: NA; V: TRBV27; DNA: TGTGCCAGCAGTTTGCAGGGAGGGGGCTATGGCTACACCTTC; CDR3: CASSLQGGGYGYTF
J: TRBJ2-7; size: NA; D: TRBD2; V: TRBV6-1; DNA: TGTGCCAGCAGTGAAGGGGGGGGCGAGCAGTACTTC; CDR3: CASSEGGGEQYF
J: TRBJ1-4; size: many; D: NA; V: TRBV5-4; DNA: TGTGCCAGCAGCTTCCGGGGGGCAACTAATGAAAAACTGTTTTTT; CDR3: CASSFRGATNEKLFF